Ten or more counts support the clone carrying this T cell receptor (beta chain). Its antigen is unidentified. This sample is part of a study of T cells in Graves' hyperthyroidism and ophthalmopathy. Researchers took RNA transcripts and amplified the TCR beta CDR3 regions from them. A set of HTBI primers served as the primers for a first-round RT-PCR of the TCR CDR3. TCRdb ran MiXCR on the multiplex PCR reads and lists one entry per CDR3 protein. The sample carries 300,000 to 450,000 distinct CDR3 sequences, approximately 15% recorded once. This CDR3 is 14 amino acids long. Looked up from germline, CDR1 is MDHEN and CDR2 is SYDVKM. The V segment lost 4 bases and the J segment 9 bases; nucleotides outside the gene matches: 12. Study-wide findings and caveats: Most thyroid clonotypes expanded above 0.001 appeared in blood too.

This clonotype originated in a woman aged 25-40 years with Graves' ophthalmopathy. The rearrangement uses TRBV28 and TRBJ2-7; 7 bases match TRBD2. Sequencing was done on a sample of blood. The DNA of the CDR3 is TGTGCCAGCAGTTCTCCCCACAGTCCGGGAGGGCAGTACTTC. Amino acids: CASSSPHSPGGQYF.